This TCR beta chain was sequenced in a study of regulatory T cells in long-lasting Graves disease. The CDR3 has 13 residues. Trimming at V came to 0 bases and at J to 7 bases, leaving 3 bases not matched to a gene. Germline CDR1 reads SGHRS; CDR2 reads YFSETQ. Time point defined: newly diagnosed GD, antithyroid drugs for less than 3 months. RNA extracted from PBMCs served as the sequencing template. This clonotype was seen at least ten times. With iRepertoire HTBI primers and Arm-PCR of CDR3 regions, TCR beta libraries were built. Via MiXCR, TCRdb re-called the multiplex PCR reads, giving one row per CDR3 protein. This table has roughly 500,000 distinct CDR3 sequences, about 15% appearing once. The sample was also linked to a second study, of T cells in Graves' hyperthyroidism and ophthalmopathy. From that paper: The majority of expanded thyroid clonotypes above 0.001 also appeared in blood. Median prediction lead before ophthalmopathy onset was 5 to 7.5 months with the model.

The genes are TRBV5-1 and TRBJ1-1; 7 positions match TRBD1. The TCR was taken from a woman between 50 and 59 years old with Graves disease. The material was peripheral blood mononuclear cells (PBMCs), obtained at new diagnosis, from a patient treated with antithyroid drugs. The CDR3 region is CASSLVRDSEAFF. CDR3 in DNA: TGCGCCAGCAGCTTGGTCCGGGACAGTGAAGCTTTCTTT.